Detailed here is one T cell receptor beta chain. The antigen this receptor binds is unknown. No base quality values were provided; no much bigger clone lies one nucleotide off. This sample was taken from a study of Tregs in tolerant kidney transplant recipients (dated by TCRdb to between 2017 and 2020). Some background on the complete study: The transplants used related donors with nonmyeloablative bone marrow transplantation, and mixed chimerism in the human trials was transient. Before combined kidney and bone marrow transplantation, this study identified donor-specific regulatory T cells using TCRbeta sequencing and then followed those same cells after transplant. The full study reports these points: The most biologically relevant and donor-specific TCRbeta repertoire appeared to be identified by expanding Tregs with activated donor B cells. Biological reproducibility was not directly addressed, though technical replication error appeared minimal. For some patients, the PCR primers changed as time went on, which meant samples from those patients could not be compared with one another at the nucleotide level. Donor-specific Treg expansion exceeded global Treg expansion in tolerant patients, suggesting antigen-driven rather than nonspecific expansion. Because the study included only a small number of patients, the results must be confirmed in larger populations and under other immunosuppression protocols.

Genomic DNA was extracted from sorted cells with the QIAGEN DNeasy Blood and Tissue Kit for TCRbeta CDR3 sequencing. High-throughput TCRbeta CDR3 sequencing, which included PCR amplification with bias correction and internal controls, was done commercially through immunoSEQ. The study's processing was this. Unique productive TCRbeta sequences were defined by CDR3 nucleotide sequence when primers matched and otherwise by CDR3 amino acid sequence together with Vbeta and Jbeta genes. As a correction for sorting error, sequences shared between sorted populations at a frequency ratio of 2:1 or less were discarded, and the remaining shared sequences were assigned to the higher population. A sequence was defined as donor-reactive if the sequence was expanded at least 5-fold in CFSE-low cells compared with unstimulated cells and had a frequency of at least 0.01% in CFSE-low cells. Jensen-Shannon divergence, calculated on the top 100 TCRbeta sequences ranked by frequency, was used to quantify repertoire divergence. For samples with multiple sequencing runs, sorting error was corrected in each run separately before the runs were combined. The source is immuneACCESS, and TCRdb retained only in-frame sequences with V and J called. Part of the clones is not carried over; for the studies checked, unresolved V genes explain less than half of this, and the remainder is unexplained. The V and J calls and clone size were taken over from that table, and D and trimming were inferred from the DNA. Present in this sample are about 110,000 clones, roughly 90% of which were seen just once. Of the sample, 0.34% is held by the ten largest clones.

From its cysteine to its phenylalanine, the CDR3 spans 13 amino acids. The read is trimmed to its CDR3 DNA, 39 bases read in frame from base 1. Via the germline V gene, CDR1 is SGHTA and CDR2 FQGNSA. V ends up 3 bases short and J 5 bases short, with an unmatched junction base count of 2. Sample time point, as interpreted from the label and publication: blood sample drawn before combined kidney and bone marrow transplant. Thawed PBMCs were FACS-sorted into unstimulated Tregs (CD4+CD25+CD127-), CD4+ non-Tregs (CD4+CD25-), CD4 cells and CD8 cells. A few combined kidney and bone marrow transplant recipients from the ITN036ST trial were included as patients, and samples were available only from these trial subjects. Healthy control blood was processed to PBMCs by Ficoll density gradient and cryopreserved, and patient PBMCs were collected before and after transplant.

The specimen was CD4+ T cells from blood, collected before the transplant. The sequence was collected from a human donor who received a combined kidney and bone marrow transplant. This receptor chain uses TRBV7-2 and TRBJ2-3, and TRBD2 matches 7 of the central bases. The encoded CDR3 is CASSFLAGDTQYF. The nucleotide sequence is given as TGTGCCAGCAGCTTCTTAGCGGGAGATACGCAGTATTTT.